The 26 T cell receptor beta chains in this list originate from one sample, sequenced in a study of blood T cell repertoires in COVID-19. Sequenced by immunoSEQ multiplex PCR; TCRdb stores in-frame clones only, minus some. The table shows 300,000 to 400,000 clones, with 85% to 90% occurring only once. Sequencing was done on a sample of PBMCs or T cells enriched from blood (not recorded which). The receptor source for this set is a young woman with acute COVID-19.

This chain connects TRBV2 to TRBJ2-7; 9 nucleotides agree with TRBD1. Trimming cost V 8 bases and J 5 bases; bases outside gene matches: 7. The CDR3 totals 13 residues. The V gene's germline CDR1 is SNHLY and CDR2 FYNNEI. Here the CDR3 DNA reads TGTGCCAGCCTACAGGGACAGGGCGACGAGCAGTACTTC. This gives the protein CASLQGQGDEQYF.

V usage is TRBV7-8 and J usage is TRBJ2-7; 7 bases match TRBD2. Trimming took 5 bases from V and 7 from J; bases not matched to a gene: 8. CDR1 SGHVS and CDR2 FQNEAQ come from the germline V gene. The CDR3 is made up of 13 amino acids. CDR3 DNA: TGTGCCAGCAGCCGGACGGGGGGATGGGAGCAGTACTTC. Encoded protein: CASSRTGGWEQYF.

The chain combines TRBV6-4 with TRBJ2-2; TRBD1 agrees at 7 bases. The CDR3 has 15 residues. V was pared by 0 bases and J by 6 bases, with 4 bases of the junction left unmatched. Germline assignment: CDR1 MRHNA and CDR2 SNTAGT. The CDR3 DNA reads as TGTGCCAGCAGTGACTCGGCAGGGGGTCCCGGGGAGCTGTTTTTT. Translation: CASSDSAGGPGELFF.

J is TRBJ1-2 and V is TRBV7-9; TRBD1 aligns across 7 bases. J lost 5 bases, V lost 1 base, and 7 bases had no gene match. CDR3 size: 15 residues. Germline CDR1 SEHNR, CDR2 FQNEAQ (reference sequence). CDR3 in amino acids: CASSLEVGQQYGYTF. As DNA, the CDR3 is TGTGCCAGCAGCTTAGAGGTGGGACAGCAATATGGCTACACCTTC.

This chain links TRBV2 with TRBJ2-2; perhaps TRBD1 as D (5 bases). The V gene's germline CDR1 is SNHLY and CDR2 FYNNEI. The CDR3 is 15 residues long. Trimming shortened V by 6 bases and J by 0 bases, and 11 bases separated the two germline ends. In DNA form, the CDR3 reads TGTGCCAGCAGCCAGGGCCTTACGAACACCGGGGAGCTGTTTTTT. It translates to CASSQGLTNTGELFF.

This chain connects TRBV5-1 to TRBJ2-4; perhaps TRBD2 as D (6 bases). CDR3 length equals 14 residues. The V end was cut by 3 bases, the J end by 8 bases, with 15 bases between. Germline CDR1 reads SGHRS; CDR2 reads YFSETQ. The CDR3 DNA sequence: TGCGCCAGCAGCTGGGGACGGGAGCAAGACATTCAGTACTTC. This sequence encodes CASSWGREQDIQYF.

V gene TRBV12-3 or TRBV12-4 combines with J gene TRBJ1-1; 11 bases match TRBD1. The CDR3 is 13 amino acids. The junction had 1 base not matched to a gene; V was cut back by 6 bases and J by 4 bases. CDR3 nucleotide sequence: TGTGCCAGCAGCGGGACAGGGGGCACTGAAGCTTTCTTT. This sequence encodes CASSGTGGTEAFF.

The V and J genes are TRBV2 and TRBJ1-6; 9 bases fit TRBD1. The V gene's germline CDR1 is SNHLY and CDR2 FYNNEI. After removal of 4 bases from V and 0 bases from J, the junction contained 19 bases not matched to a gene. This CDR3 is built from 22 residues. CDR3 sequence (DNA): TGTGCCAGCAGTGCCCAACCCCATGCAGGGACAGGGCCCTACTCCTATAATTCACCCCTCCACTTT. The encoded protein is CASSAQPHAGTGPYSYNSPLHF.

The rearrangement links TRBV19 to TRBJ1-2, with 7 bases lining up with TRBD1. The CDR3 is 14 residues long. The germline CDR1 and CDR2 sequences are LNHDA and SQIVND (reference sequence). V gave up 10 bases and J gave up 2 bases; unmatched junction bases: 10. The CDR3 DNA sequence: TGTGCCACCTCCTCGAGACAGGGCAACTATGGCTACACCTTC. Protein: CATSSRQGNYGYTF.

The V call is TRBV5-1, the J call TRBJ2-2; the D gene is possibly TRBD1 (5 bases). Germline V CDR1 and CDR2: SGHRS, YFSETQ. The CDR3 spans 16 residues. The V gene lost 4 bases and the J gene lost 1 base, with 14 bases spanning the gap. The CDR3 DNA reads as TGCGCCAGCAGCCCCCTGGGCAGGGTGAACACCGGGGAGCTGTTTTTT. Translated: CASSPLGRVNTGELFF. Variable domain in full (rest from reference TRBV5-1 and TRBJ2-2): KAGVTQTPRYLIKTRGQQVTLSCSPISGHRSVSWYQQTPGQGLQFLFEYFSETQRNKGNFPGRFSGRQFSNSRSEMNVSTLELGDSALYLCASSPLGRVNTGELFFGEGSRLTVL.

This chain joins TRBV5-1 and TRBJ1-1; D might be TRBD1 (5 bases). This CDR3 is 15 amino acids long. Germline V gene lookup returns CDR1 SGHRS and CDR2 YFSETQ. Trimming cost V 2 bases and J 4 bases, with 15 bases left between them. The CDR3 bases are TGCGCCAGCAGCTTCCGGGGTGCCGGGGGCACTGAAGCTTTCTTT. It yields the protein CASSFRGAGGTEAFF.

The chain links TRBV12-5 to TRBJ2-2; 7 nucleotides align to TRBD1. Germline V gives CDR1 LGHNT, CDR2 FRNRAP. The CDR3 is made up of 18 amino acids. The junction had 11 bases not matched to a gene; V was cut back by 0 bases and J by 4 bases. This CDR3 is CASGLVQKGAIGTGELFF. DNA of the CDR3: TGTGCTAGTGGTTTGGTACAAAAGGGGGCCATAGGCACCGGGGAGCTGTTTTTT.

V and J are TRBV5-6 and TRBJ1-2, with 7 positions matching TRBD1. After removal of 1 base from V and 4 bases from J, the junction contained 4 bases not matched to a gene. The CDR3 consists of 14 residues. Germline values: CDR1 SGHDT, CDR2 YYEEEE. The CDR3 loop is CASSLRYRGYGYTF. The CDR3, as DNA: TGTGCCAGCAGCTTGCGGTACAGGGGCTATGGCTACACCTTC.

The gene calls are TRBV6-5 and TRBJ1-1; D ambiguous. The CDR3 spans 13 residues. V dropped 4 bases and J dropped 2 bases, with 8 bases sitting between them. Germline V gives CDR1 MNHEY, CDR2 SVGAGI. The CDR3 loop is CASSSVPNTEAFF. Here the CDR3 DNA reads TGTGCCAGCAGTTCCGTCCCTAACACTGAAGCTTTCTTT.

The chain recombines TRBV9 with TRBJ1-2; 7 bases map to TRBD1. V was pared by 2 bases and J by 3 bases, with 4 bases of the junction left unmatched. The CDR3 has 14 residues. CDR1 is SGDLS and CDR2 is YYNGEE in the germline V gene. CDR3 in amino acids: CASSVADRDYGYTF. The CDR3 nucleotides read TGTGCCAGCAGCGTTGCAGACAGGGACTATGGCTACACCTTC.

The rearrangement uses TRBV15 and TRBJ2-7; no clear D gene. V shed 3 bases and J shed 5 bases, with 11 bases lying between them. Germline CDR1 is LNHNV and CDR2 is YYDKDF (reference sequence). The CDR3 is made up of 13 amino acids. This chain's CDR3 is CATSRKANDEQYF. CDR3 coding DNA: TGTGCCACCAGCAGGAAAGCCAATGACGAGCAGTACTTC.

The chain has TRBV30 and TRBJ2-2, with D possibly being TRBD1 (6 bases). Trimming stripped 4 bases from V and 4 bases from J, with 16 bases between. The CDR3 is 15 residues long. Looked up from germline, CDR1 is GTSNPN and CDR2 is SVGIG (reference sequence). This chain's CDR3 is CAWNPAWGRTGELFF. CDR3 DNA sequence: TGTGCCTGGAACCCTGCGTGGGGGCGCACCGGGGAGCTGTTTTTT. Based on the CDR3 plus reference TRBV30 and TRBJ2-2, the full variable domain is SQTIHQWPATLVQPVGSPLSLECTVEGTSNPNLYWYRQAAGRGLQLLFYSVGIGQISSEVPQNLSASRPQDRQFILSSKKLLLSDSGFYLCAWNPAWGRTGELFFGEGSRLTVL.

The chain links TRBV6-2 or TRBV6-3 to TRBJ1-2; TRBD1 aligns across 9 bases. V dropped 6 bases and J dropped 4; count of bases not matched to a gene: 18. CDR1 is MNHEY, CDR2 SVGEGT, per germline. CDR3 length: 18 residues. The DNA of the CDR3 is TGTGCCAGCAGCAAAGCAAACTCGGGGACAGGGAGTGCCTATGGCTACACCTTC. Its translation is CASSKANSGTGSAYGYTF.

The CDR3 nucleotides read TGTGCCAGCAGCTTAGGGATACAGGGATGGAGGTCACCCCTCCACTTT. Protein product: CASSLGIQGWRSPLHF. The gene calls are TRBV13 and TRBJ1-6; D is perhaps TRBD1 (6 bases). Germline CDR1 reads PRHDT; CDR2 reads FYEKMQ (reference sequence). The CDR3 consists of 16 residues. Between the trimmed V and J ends, which lost 0 bases and 10 bases, there was a span of 16 bases. Variable domain in full (rest from reference TRBV13 and TRBJ1-6): AAGVIQSPRHLIKEKRETATLKCYPIPRHDTVYWYQQGPGQDPQFLISFYEKMQSDKGSIPDRFSAQQFSDYHSELNMSSLELGDSALYFCASSLGIQGWRSPLHFGNGTRLTVT.

This clone was observed a few times. V usage is TRBV9 and J usage is TRBJ1-2; maybe TRBD1 (6 bases). Germline values: CDR1 SGDLS, CDR2 YYNGEE. This CDR3 spans 14 amino acids. The V end was cut by 3 bases, the J end by 0 bases, with 9 bases between. The CDR3 is CASSAGDSNYGYTF. The CDR3 nucleotides read TGTGCCAGCAGCGCAGGGGATTCTAACTATGGCTACACCTTC.

This clone was counted only a few times. This sample also contains other DNA sequences that code for the same CDR3. The chain links TRBV2 to TRBJ2-5; TRBD2 aligns across 9 bases. The trim removed 3 bases at V and 4 bases at J, leaving 3 bases unmatched. The germline gives CDR1 SNHLY, CDR2 FYNNEI. This CDR3 contains 14 residues. The chain's CDR3 is CASSDSGGRETQYF. In nucleotides, the CDR3 is TGTGCCAGCAGTGACAGCGGGGGGAGAGAGACCCAGTACTTC.

On this clone itself: The sample holds other DNA sequences that translate to the same CDR3. The chain uses TRBV5-1 and TRBJ1-5, with unresolved D. The CDR3 extends over 13 amino acids. The germline CDR1 and CDR2 sequences are SGHRS and YFSETQ. V dropped 2 bases and J dropped 4 bases, with 7 bases sitting between them. The CDR3 reads CASSLHSNQPQHF. In DNA, the CDR3 is TGCGCCAGCAGCTTACACAGTAATCAGCCCCAGCATTTT.

This sequence joins TRBV6-2 or TRBV6-3 and TRBJ2-3; D possibly corresponds to TRBD2 (6 bases). The V gene's germline CDR1 is MNHEY and CDR2 SVGEGT. The CDR3 has 16 amino acids. V was trimmed by 0 bases and J by 1 base, leaving 11 bases between them. The CDR3 is CASSYSVGGGTDTQYF. Written as DNA, the CDR3 is TGTGCCAGCAGTTACTCCGTGGGGGGAGGCACAGATACGCAGTATTTT.

The gene calls are TRBV6-6 and TRBJ1-1; D is undetermined. V lost 6 bases, J lost 6 bases, and 20 bases lay in between. The CDR3 has 15 residues. CDR1 is MNHNY and CDR2 is SVGAGI in the germline V gene (reference sequence). CDR3 nucleotides: TGTGCCAGCAGCCTGGTCCGGGGTTTAGGTTCTGAAGCTTTCTTT. It specifies CASSLVRGLGSEAFF.

V usage is TRBV5-6 and J usage is TRBJ2-1; no clear D gene. CDR1 and CDR2 from the germline V gene are SGHDT and YYEEEE. The CDR3 loop spans 13 amino acids. The V and J ends lost 2 bases and 8 bases respectively, with 11 bases between them. In DNA, the CDR3 is TGTGCCAGCAGCTTATCTAGTTCCGATGAGCAGTTCTTC. Protein: CASSLSSSDEQFF.

This clone was observed once. The V and J genes are TRBV6-5 and TRBJ2-7, with a weak D call TRBD1 (5 bases). The V and J ends lost 2 bases and 2 bases respectively, with 13 bases between them. Germline values: CDR1 MNHEY, CDR2 SVGAGI. This CDR3 region has 15 residues. The CDR3: CASSYISPGTYEQYF. For the CDR3, the DNA is TGTGCCAGCAGTTACATTTCCCCAGGGACCTACGAGCAGTACTTC.